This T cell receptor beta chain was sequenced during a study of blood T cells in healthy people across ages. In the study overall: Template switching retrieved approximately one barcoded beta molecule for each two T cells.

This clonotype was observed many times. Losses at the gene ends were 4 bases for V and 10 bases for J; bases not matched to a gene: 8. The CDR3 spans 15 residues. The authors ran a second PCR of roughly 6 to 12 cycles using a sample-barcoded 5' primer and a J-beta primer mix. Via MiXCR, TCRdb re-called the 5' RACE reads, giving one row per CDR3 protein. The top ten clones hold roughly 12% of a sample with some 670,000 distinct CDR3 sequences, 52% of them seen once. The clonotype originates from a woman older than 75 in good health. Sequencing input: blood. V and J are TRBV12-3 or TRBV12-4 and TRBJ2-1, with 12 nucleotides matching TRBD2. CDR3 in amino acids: CASSSSGGAGEEQFF. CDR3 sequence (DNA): TGTGCCAGCAGTTCTAGCGGGGGGGCAGGTGAAGAGCAGTTCTTC.